This T cell receptor (beta chain) emerged from a study of vaccination and CD4 T cells after COVID-19 (dated by TCRdb to between 2021 and 2024). For the wider study: Convalescent patients had a positive SARS-CoV-2 result on nasal swab PCR, and of these patients, about ten had mild disease and one had severe disease. In the convalescent cohort there were six males and four females, among whom were two Hispanic individuals, seven Caucasians, two Asians and one multiracial person. Each participant got two doses of either the Pfizer-BioNTech BNT162b2 vaccine (n=8) or the Moderna mRNA-1273 vaccine (n=2). Post-COVID blood samples were collected from convalescent patients a median of approximately 93 days after diagnosis, with a range of roughly 35 to 170 days. Post-vaccine blood samples were obtained a median of about 72 days after the second vaccine dose, with a range of roughly 12 to 250 days. The cultures were stimulated with overlapping spike peptide pools from SARS-CoV-2 and from the common cold coronaviruses HCoV-NL63, HCoV-OC43 and HCoV-229E. Control cultures used a CEFX viral epitope pool as positive control, an HIV-1 Nef peptide pool as negative control, or no peptide. The spike-specific CD4+ TCR repertoire was compared before and after mRNA vaccination in approximately ten COVID-19 convalescent patients and a few infection-naive healthy vaccine recipients. What the authors observed across the whole study: Although the median number of SARS-CoV-2-reactive clonotypes went up from roughly 22 after infection to around 40 after vaccination, the increase was not significant. Of the vaccine-specific clones found in convalescent patients, nearly all (304 of 307) were mono-reactive for SARS-CoV-2 spike instead of being cross-reactive with common cold coronaviruses. The study included relatively few convalescent patients and did not analyze early timepoints after natural infection. In convalescent patients, a median approximately 86% of post-vaccine SARS-CoV-2-reactive clones were detected only after vaccination, and vaccine-specific priming was suggested by this finding.

Only a few counts were recorded for this clonotype. Its antigen remains unidentified. No base quality information exists; no much larger clone differs at one position. The sample's treatment or condition label, decoded: roughly 10-day PBMC culture with coronavirus spike peptide pools or control peptides (ViraFEST assay). The ViraFEST assay was used in the study, in which antigen-specific T cells were expanded with peptide pools and expanded clonotypes were subsequently identified by TCR sequencing. The convalescent patients' positive SARS-CoV-2 PCR tests were from March to December 2020, which was before the Alpha, Beta and Delta variants emerged in the United States. Each well held approximately 2 million PBMCs cultured in IMDM containing roughly 5.4% human AB serum and approximately 10 IU/ml IL-2, with approximately 9.2 ug/ml peptide pools added. On days 3 and 7, half of the culture medium was replaced with fresh IL-2-containing medium. After 10 days of culture, CD4+ T cells were isolated by negative selection using the EasySep CD4+ T cell isolation kit. PBMCs were separated from whole blood using Ficoll-Paque Plus gradient centrifugation and then either used fresh or cryopreserved at -140C. Each culture condition was generally run in triplicate wells.

Libraries were made using PCR. DNA from cultured CD4+ T cells underwent TCR sequencing with the Oncomine TCR Beta short-read assay at the Johns Hopkins FTIC core. Genomic DNA was extracted from the cultured CD4+ T cells with the QIAamp micro DNA kit. Oncomine TCR Beta libraries from cultured CD4+ T cells were pooled with unique dual indexes and sequenced on an Illumina iSeq 100. Regarding the original processing steps: Non-productive sequences were removed, and CDR3s not starting with C, not ending with F or W, or shorter than 7 amino acids were discarded. Antigen-specific clonotypes were identified with the MANAFEST web application by comparing peptide-stimulated wells with reference and other culture wells. An FDR below 0.05, an odds ratio above 5, and a productive frequency above 0.1% in at least two of three replicate wells were required for clones to be considered positive. Clonotypes that were significantly expanded in both SARS-CoV-2 spike wells and at least one common cold coronavirus spike condition were defined as cross-reactive. Similarity between CDR3 sequences was evaluated in R version 3.6.1 using Levenshtein distances (stringdist) and unrooted phylogenetic trees (ape). Starting from the raw public reads, TCRdb applied fastp trimming at Q25, assembled clones with MiXCR and retained in-frame beta chains. Every entry covers one CDR3 protein and lists the most common genes and DNA from its rows. The V and J calls shown here were made by TCRdb, not taken from the authors' results. This sample gives 12,000 to 15,000 distinct CDR3 sequences in total; around 53% of them show up just once. The ten largest clones capture about 8.3% of the sample.

This TCR derives from a human donor who had recovered from COVID-19. The sequenced sample consisted of CD4+ T cells from blood, cultured in vitro.

The CDR3 in this case is CAWAPQGNQPQHF. DNA sequence: TGTGCCTGGGCCCCCCAGGGGAACCAGCCCCAGCATTTT. Recombination linked TRBV30 to TRBJ1-5, with TRBD1 tentatively as D gene (6 bases match). V drops 5 bases and J drops 7 bases, leaving 15 bases in between. The germline V gene (reference sequence) yields GTSNPN for CDR1 and SVGIG for CDR2. From its cysteine to its phenylalanine, the CDR3 spans 13 amino acids. Left in the record is the CDR3 DNA by itself, 39 bases read in frame from the first base.